This TCR beta chain was captured in a study of response to subunit inactivated influenza vaccine. V lost 7 bases, J lost 10 bases, and 20 bases lay in between. CDR3 size: 14 residues. Germline V CDR1 and CDR2: MNHNS, SASEGT. Study conclusions and caveats: The study's authors posited that every seasonal influenza vaccination enlists few new T cells.

TCRdb recomputed calls from the RT-PCR reads with MiXCR, one row per CDR3 protein. This table holds around 790,000 distinct CDR3 sequences, 21% found once. There are a few counts of this clonotype. Antigen specificity is unknown. Sequenced material: PBMCs from blood, taken 5 days after vaccination. This receptor was taken from a man aged 45-65 years who received an inactivated influenza vaccine. The chain couples TRBV6-1 to TRBJ2-1, with D perhaps matching TRBD2 (6 bases). This chain's CDR3 is CASISGYNPKEQFF. Written as DNA, the CDR3 is TGTGCCAGCATCAGCGGGTATAATCCCAAAGAGCAGTTCTTC.